This section outlines one T cell receptor (beta chain) sequence together with its context. Sequencing was performed with immunoSEQ multiplex PCR; in TCRdb, only in-frame clones are kept and a portion is missing. The sample has some 74,000 clones, more than 75% seen once. V was cut by 7 bases and J by 1 base, with 10 bases left in between. The length of the CDR3 is 13 residues. CDR1 is SGHRS, CDR2 YFSETQ, per germline. These data originate in a study of OX40 agonist ivuxolimab in advanced cancers. The chain uses TRBV5-1 and TRBJ2-3, with D uncertain. The origin of this receptor is an adult with an advanced solid tumor such as melanoma, head and neck, liver or kidney cancer. The sample consisted of CD4+ or CD8+ T cells sorted from blood, taken in a trial of the OX40 agonist ivuxolimab. CDR3 region: CASFQVGTDTQYF. CDR3 DNA sequence: TGCGCCAGCTTTCAGGTCGGCACAGATACGCAGTATTTT. Variable domain in full (rest from reference TRBV5-1 and TRBJ2-3): KAGVTQTPRYLIKTRGQQVTLSCSPISGHRSVSWYQQTPGQGLQFLFEYFSETQRNKGNFPGRFSGRQFSNSRSEMNVSTLELGDSALYLCASFQVGTDTQYFGPGTRLTVL.